Following are 22 T cell receptor beta chains from one sample sequenced in a study of T cell responses to AZD1222 COVID-19 vaccine. Using immunoSEQ multiplex PCR, the repertoire was profiled, and TCRdb retains in-frame clones only, with some absent. The table shows 75,000 to 95,000 clones, with around nine tenths occurring only once. This specimen consisted of peripheral blood, obtained on day 0 of AZD1222 vaccination. The receptor set was obtained from an adult in good health.

The CDR3 here is CASSPGGVAREQYF. The CDR3 DNA reads as TGTGCCAGCAGCCCGGGTGGGGTTGCCCGCGAGCAGTACTTC. The gene calls are TRBV5-6 and TRBJ2-7; D ambiguous. Between the trimmed V and J ends, which lost 4 bases and 6 bases, there was a span of 17 bases. This CDR3 has 14 amino acids. Germline V lookup: CDR1 SGHDT, CDR2 YYEEEE.

The sample holds one count of this clone. The sample contains more than one DNA sequence encoding this CDR3. This sequence joins TRBV7-2 and TRBJ1-4; 7 bases are a match to TRBD1. V was clipped by 1 base and J by 8 bases; unmatched bases: 4. Germline lookup yields CDR1 SGHTA and CDR2 FQGNSA. This CDR3 comprises 14 residues. The chain's CDR3 is CASSLGQGGEKLFF. CDR3 coding DNA: TGTGCCAGCAGCTTAGGACAGGGCGGGGAAAAACTGTTTTTT. Supplemented by reference TRBV7-2 and TRBJ1-4, the full variable domain reads GAGVSQSPSNKVTEKGKDVELRCDPISGHTALYWYRQSLGQGLEFLIYFQGNSAPDKSGLPSDRFSAERTGGSVSTLTIQRTQQEDSAVYLCASSLGQGGEKLFFGSGTQLSVL.

The chain employs TRBV11-2 and TRBJ2-2, with 7 bases that match TRBD1. The CDR3 is 13 residues long. Losses at the gene ends were 5 bases for V and 5 bases for J; bases not matched to a gene: 2. The germline V gene has CDR1 SGHAT and CDR2 FQNNGV. The CDR3 region has the DNA TGTGCCAGCAGCACACAGGGGACCGGGGAGCTGTTTTTT. It codes for CASSTQGTGELFF.

This clone was counted a few times. The chain links TRBV6-1 to TRBJ2-3; 9 positions agree with TRBD2. The CDR3 runs to 17 residues. Germline loops: CDR1 MNHNS, CDR2 SASEGT. V trimming: 3 bases; J trimming: 0 bases; junction bases outside the gene matches: 7. The CDR3 reads CASSDRAGGRSTDTQYF. CDR3 sequence (DNA): TGTGCCAGCAGTGACCGAGCGGGGGGTAGGAGCACAGATACGCAGTATTTT.

The rearrangement uses TRBV29-1 and TRBJ1-1, with 9 bases fitting TRBD1. CDR1 is SQVTM and CDR2 is ANQGSEA in the germline V gene. The CDR3 has 13 residues. The J segment lost 5 bases and the V segment lost 7 bases, leaving 8 bases of the junction unmatched. CDR3 nucleotide sequence: TGCAGCGCCCTGACAGGGGGTCTTACTGAAGCTTTCTTT. Translated, it gives CSALTGGLTEAFF.

The rearrangement uses TRBV28 and TRBJ1-2; D call uncertain. Per germline, CDR1 MDHEN and CDR2 SYDVKM. The CDR3 covers 14 residues. The V and J ends lost 10 bases and 4 bases respectively, with 19 bases between them. The CDR3 DNA follows: TGTGCCACCTTGCGGACCCTCGACCCCTATGGCTACACCTTC. This codes for CATLRTLDPYGYTF.

The chain is built from TRBV6-6 and TRBJ2-2; D is unclear. Trimming took off 5 bases at V and 5 bases at J, with 6 bases between the two ends. Germline CDR1 and CDR2: MNHNY and SVGAGI (reference sequence). This CDR3 comprises 12 residues. CDR3 in amino acids: CASSQVTGELFF. CDR3 DNA sequence: TGTGCCAGCAGTCAGGTGACCGGGGAGCTGTTTTTT.

The V gene is TRBV4-1, the J gene TRBJ1-5; no definite D call. Trimming pared 1 base from V and 3 bases from J, leaving 10 bases between. The CDR3 consists of 15 residues. Per the germline V gene, CDR1 is MGHRA and CDR2 is YSYEKL. CDR3 bases: TGCGCCAGCAGCCAAGCGGAACAGATCAATCAGCCCCAGCATTTT. Translating gives CASSQAEQINQPQHF.

The CDR3 nucleotides are TGCGCCAGCAGCTTGGACCAGGGAGGCTATGGCTACACCTTC. As protein: CASSLDQGGYGYTF. The chain joins TRBV5-1 to TRBJ1-2; D is possibly TRBD1 (5 bases). This CDR3 has 14 amino acids. The germline V gene encodes CDR1 SGHRS and CDR2 YFSETQ. V lost 0 bases and J 4 bases, leaving 10 bases between the germline ends. The variable domain in full, completed from reference TRBV5-1 and TRBJ1-2, reads KAGVTQTPRYLIKTRGQQVTLSCSPISGHRSVSWYQQTPGQGLQFLFEYFSETQRNKGNFPGRFSGRQFSNSRSEMNVSTLELGDSALYLCASSLDQGGYGYTFGSGTRLTVV.

The chain joins TRBV6-5 to TRBJ2-1, with 8 nucleotides matching TRBD2. This CDR3 is built from 14 residues. Per the germline V gene, CDR1 is MNHEY and CDR2 is SVGAGI. After removal of 7 bases from V and 6 bases from J, the junction contained 8 bases not matched to a gene. The CDR3 spells CASIRDLAGNEQFF. In nucleotides, the CDR3 is TGTGCCAGCATTAGGGATCTAGCGGGCAATGAGCAGTTCTTC.

This clone has a handful of counts. The genes are TRBV5-1 and TRBJ2-3, with unresolved D. Trimming removed 0 bases from V and 6 bases from J, with 5 bases in between. Germline V gives CDR1 SGHRS, CDR2 YFSETQ. This CDR3 comprises 12 residues. The CDR3 here is CASSLAGDTQYF. Here the CDR3 DNA reads TGCGCCAGCAGCTTGGCTGGGGATACGCAGTATTTT.

This chain uses TRBV2 with TRBJ1-5; 11 bases match TRBD1. Germline V gives CDR1 SNHLY, CDR2 FYNNEI. The CDR3 extends over 15 amino acids. The ends lost 8 bases at V and 4 bases at J; junction bases unmatched: 7. CDR3 residues: CASGRTGGKNQPQHF. In DNA, the CDR3 is TGTGCCAGCGGAAGGACAGGGGGCAAAAATCAGCCCCAGCATTTT.

This clone was found once. The chain is built from TRBV7-9 and TRBJ2-2, with 8 bases matching TRBD1. Germline CDR1 SEHNR, CDR2 FQNEAQ (reference sequence). V lost 5 bases to trimming and J lost 0 bases; unmatched junction nucleotides: 5. The CDR3 is made up of 16 amino acids. The CDR3 loop is CASSKLDRANTGELFF. The CDR3 DNA reads TGTGCCAGCAGCAAACTGGACAGGGCGAACACCGGGGAGCTGTTTTTT.

The CDR3 bases are TGTGCCAGCAGCAGGTTCCGGGACAGGGTAACCCTCCGGCCGACGGGACAGTACTTC. Translating gives CASSRFRDRVTLRPTGQYF. J is TRBJ2-7 and V is TRBV5-6; 9 nucleotides align to TRBD1. CDR3 length: 19 amino acids. V shed 4 bases, J shed 10 bases, and the junction held 27 bases outside the gene matches. The germline gives CDR1 SGHDT, CDR2 YYEEEE.

This clone has only one observation. This sequence joins TRBV7-2 and TRBJ1-5; no firm D call. The CDR3 has 17 amino acids. Looked up from germline, CDR1 is SGHTA and CDR2 is FQGNSA. V shed 1 base and J shed 1 base, with 14 bases lying between them. The CDR3 nucleotides are TGTGCCAGCAGCTTAGAGAACGCGGGAGTCAGCAATCAGCCCCAGCATTTT. Translating gives CASSLENAGVSNQPQHF.

The J gene is TRBJ1-1, the V gene TRBV5-1, with D unresolved. Per germline, CDR1 SGHRS and CDR2 YFSETQ. V lost 3 bases and J 0 bases, leaving 21 bases between the germline ends. This CDR3 has 18 residues. As DNA, the CDR3 is TGCGCCAGCAGCTCTACACCACGGGAGGACCCTATGAACACTGAAGCTTTCTTT. This encodes CASSSTPREDPMNTEAFF.

There are a few counts of this clone. The J gene is TRBJ1-2, the V gene TRBV27; 12 nucleotides align to TRBD1. The CDR3 runs to 15 residues. With 5 bases clipped from V and 8 bases from J, the junction kept 9 bases outside the gene matches. CDR1 and CDR2 from the germline V gene are MNHEY and SMNVEV (reference sequence). The chain's CDR3 is CASSPAGQGARGYTF. In nucleotides, the CDR3 is TGTGCCAGCAGTCCAGCGGGACAGGGGGCGCGAGGCTACACCTTC.

The CDR3 DNA sequence: TGTGCCAGCAGCAGGGGAGGTTACGAGCAGTACTTC. Protein product: CASSRGGYEQYF. The rearrangement joins TRBV21-1 to TRBJ2-7; TRBD2, the table's D call, was not compared with the DNA. TRBV21-1 is recorded as a pseudogene. This CDR3 contains 12 residues.

This clone has just one count. The chain joins TRBV18 to TRBJ1-1, with 7 bases fitting TRBD1. CDR3 size: 14 residues. The V segment lost 5 bases and the J segment 1 base; nucleotides outside the gene matches: 4. CDR1 KGHSH and CDR2 LQKENI come from the germline V gene. CDR3 bases: TGTGCCAGCTCATTACAGGGGCGGAACACTGAAGCTTTCTTT. Its protein product is CASSLQGRNTEAFF.

The genes are TRBV19 and TRBJ2-1; 8 nucleotides align to TRBD2. The CDR3 is 16 residues long. Trimming at V came to 3 bases and at J to 8 bases, leaving 12 bases not matched to a gene. Germline CDR1 is LNHDA and CDR2 is SQIVND (reference sequence). The DNA of the CDR3 is TGTGCCAGTAGTATCCCCTCCGGGAGGGCCGTAGATGAGCAGTTCTTC. This gives the protein CASSIPSGRAVDEQFF.

The chain has TRBV2 and TRBJ2-7, with TRBD1 matching 10 bases. The germline V gene has CDR1 SNHLY and CDR2 FYNNEI. CDR3 length equals 14 residues. Trimming at V came to 4 bases and at J to 6 bases, leaving 6 bases not matched to a gene. CDR3 nucleotides: TGTGCCAGCAGTGCACCGGGACAGGGGTTCGAGCAGTACTTC. Translation gives CASSAPGQGFEQYF.

This chain joins TRBV29-1 and TRBJ2-1; TRBD2 matches 7 bases. The CDR3 is made up of 15 amino acids. Germline-derived CDR1 and CDR2 are SQVTM and ANQGSEA. V was pared by 2 bases and J by 0 bases, with 4 bases of the junction left unmatched. For the CDR3, the DNA is TGCAGCGTTGAACTAGCGGAGACCTCCTACAATGAGCAGTTCTTC. Encoded protein: CSVELAETSYNEQFF.